The 25 T cell receptor beta chains in this list originate from one sample, sequenced in a study of T cell responses to AZD1222 COVID-19 vaccine. Measured with immunoSEQ multiplex PCR; TCRdb has only the in-frame clones, and not every one. Seen here are approximately 110,000 clones, around nine tenths observed once, and the top ten hold about 4.5%. Sequenced material: peripheral blood, taken on day 0 of AZD1222 vaccination. The receptors originated from an adult in good health.

The chain combines TRBV6-2 or TRBV6-3 with TRBJ2-2, with 10 bases matching TRBD2. The CDR3 runs to 15 residues. The germline CDR1 and CDR2 sequences are MNHEY and SVGEGT. Unmatched junction bases numbered 4, after V lost 4 bases and J lost 5 bases. CDR3 in amino acids: CASSWLAGDTGELFF. The CDR3 bases are TGTGCCAGCAGTTGGCTAGCGGGAGATACCGGGGAGCTGTTTTTT.

The rearrangement uses TRBV3-1 (or the pseudogene TRBV3-2) and TRBJ2-3; D may be TRBD1 (6 bases). V was trimmed by 4 bases and J by 4 bases, leaving 24 bases between them. The CDR3 consists of 18 residues. Germline CDR1 reads LGHDT; CDR2 reads YNNKEL (reference sequence). The CDR3 coding sequence is TGTGCCAGCAGCCTGCGTTCCGGGACACTCCCAGGGGCAGATACGCAGTATTTT. Translated, it gives CASSLRSGTLPGADTQYF.

This clone was seen once. This rearrangement joins TRBV6-5 to TRBJ1-6, with D uncertain. Germline-derived CDR1 and CDR2 are MNHEY and SVGAGI. Trimming cost V 0 bases and J 2 bases, with 5 bases left between them. This CDR3 comprises 15 residues. CDR3 protein: CASSYSGTYNSPLHF. CDR3 in DNA: TGTGCCAGCAGTTACTCCGGGACCTATAATTCACCCCTCCACTTT.

This clone was counted only a few times. This chain uses TRBV5-6 with TRBJ2-7; no definite D call. The CDR3 has 14 amino acids. V was shortened by 0 bases and J by 5 bases, with 12 bases between the two germline ends. CDR1 SGHDT and CDR2 YYEEEE come from the germline V gene. CDR3 sequence: CASSLGVSRNEQYF. Here the CDR3 DNA reads TGTGCCAGCAGCTTGGGAGTTTCAAGGAACGAGCAGTACTTC.

The V and J genes are TRBV5-6 and TRBJ1-1; D unresolved. Germline V gene data show CDR1 as SGHDT and CDR2 as YYEEEE. The CDR3 extends over 13 amino acids. Trimming removed 2 bases from V and 5 bases from J, with 10 bases in between. This chain's CDR3 is CASSLVPRTEAFF. CDR3 DNA sequence: TGTGCCAGCAGCTTAGTCCCCCGGACTGAAGCTTTCTTT.

This chain links TRBV21-1 with TRBJ2-7; the table's D call of TRBD1 was not tested on the DNA. TRBV21-1 is tagged as a pseudogene. There are 18 residues in the CDR3. CDR3 bases: TGTGCCAGCAGCAAAGGTTTGCTAATGCCTGACAGGGGTTACGAGCAGTACTTC. It encodes CASSKGLLMPDRGYEQYF.

CDR3: CASSPTGGSYEQYF. CDR3 coding DNA: TGTGCCAGTAGTCCCACAGGGGGCTCCTACGAGCAGTACTTC. The chain has TRBV19 and TRBJ2-7; 8 bases are shared with TRBD1. Trimming at V came to 5 bases and at J to 0 bases, leaving 3 bases not matched to a gene. CDR3 length: 14 amino acids. CDR1 and CDR2 (germline): LNHDA, SQIVND (reference sequence).

This chain connects TRBV5-6 to TRBJ2-2; D may correspond to TRBD1 or TRBD2 (5 bases each). V lost 2 bases and J lost 4, with 18 bases in between. The CDR3 has 17 amino acids. CDR1 is SGHDT and CDR2 is YYEEEE in the germline V gene. The CDR3 loop reads CASSLLGRRSGTGELFF. The CDR3 nucleotides are TGTGCCAGCAGCTTATTGGGACGCCGTTCGGGCACCGGGGAGCTGTTTTTT.

The chain combines TRBV4-2 with TRBJ1-1; TRBD1 is a possible D gene (5 bases). The germline V gene has CDR1 LGHNA and CDR2 YNFKEQ. The CDR3 consists of 15 residues. Trimming stripped 1 base from V and 4 bases from J, with 13 bases between. CDR3 protein: CASSQGVRETTEAFF. The CDR3 DNA reads as TGTGCCAGCAGCCAAGGCGTCAGGGAGACCACTGAAGCTTTCTTT.

V is TRBV7-7 and J is TRBJ2-1; D call uncertain. The germline V and J ends were trimmed by 5 bases and 0 bases, with 11 bases remaining between them. From germline, CDR1 is SSHAT and CDR2 FNYEAQ (reference sequence). The CDR3 is made up of 15 amino acids. DNA of the CDR3: TGTGCCAGCAGCCCTCAACCGGGCTCCTACAATGAGCAGTTCTTC. It yields the protein CASSPQPGSYNEQFF. The full variable domain, in which reference TRBV7-7 and TRBJ2-1 provide the parts outside the CDR3, is GAGVSQSPRYKVTKRGQDVTLRCDPISSHATLYWYQQALGQGPEFLTYFNYEAQPDKSGLPSDRFSAERPEGSISTLTIQRTEQRDSAMYRCASSPQPGSYNEQFFGPGTRLTVL.

About this clone: The sample holds other DNA sequences that translate to the same CDR3. The V call is TRBV2, the J call TRBJ2-7; 9 bases fit TRBD1. The germline V gene has CDR1 SNHLY and CDR2 FYNNEI. The CDR3 loop spans 14 amino acids. V lost 4 bases to trimming and J lost 2 bases; unmatched junction nucleotides: 3. The CDR3: CASSVGTGTYEQYF. The CDR3 DNA reads as TGTGCCAGCAGTGTTGGGACAGGGACCTACGAGCAGTACTTC.

The CDR3 sequence: CASSLFWGGNQPQHF. CDR3 nucleotides: TGTGCCAGCAGCTTATTTTGGGGGGGCAATCAGCCCCAGCATTTT. The chain couples TRBV7-2 to TRBJ1-5; possible D gene TRBD1, 5 bases. CDR3 length: 15 amino acids. CDR1 is SGHTA and CDR2 is FQGNSA in the germline V gene. Trimming removed 2 bases at V and 2 bases at J, with 10 bases between.

The V gene is TRBV18, the J gene TRBJ1-5; maybe TRBD1 (5 bases). Trimming removed 8 bases at V and 5 bases at J, with 19 bases between. CDR3 length equals 15 residues. Germline CDR1 KGHSH, CDR2 LQKENI. This CDR3 reads CASIQRQGGDQPQHF. The DNA of the CDR3 is TGTGCCAGCATACAGCGGCAGGGAGGGGATCAGCCCCAGCATTTT.

V and J are TRBV6-5 and TRBJ1-5; D is possibly TRBD1 (6 bases). CDR3 size: 15 residues. Germline V gene sequence: CDR1 MNHEY, CDR2 SVGAGI. Trimming left V 8 bases short and J 0 bases short, with 14 bases between. The CDR3 region has the DNA TGTGCCAGCGCTCGCGGGGGCGATAGCAATCAGCCCCAGCATTTT. It translates to CASARGGDSNQPQHF.

The chain uses TRBV7-8 and TRBJ1-6; D remains ambiguous. Trimming took 5 bases from V and 8 from J, leaving 16 bases between them. The CDR3 totals 15 residues. Germline loops: CDR1 SGHVS, CDR2 FQNEAQ. The CDR3 sequence is CASSPREGPDSPLHF. CDR3 DNA sequence: TGTGCCAGCAGCCCCCGAGAAGGGCCCGATTCACCCCTCCACTTT.

The CDR3 bases are TGCGCCAGCAGCGTAGGGGACAGGCCCTGGGAGACCCAGTACTTC. This codes for CASSVGDRPWETQYF. This chain joins TRBV5-1 and TRBJ2-5; 8 bases map to TRBD1. Per the germline V gene, CDR1 is SGHRS and CDR2 is YFSETQ. The J segment lost 5 bases and the V segment lost 4 bases, leaving 10 bases of the junction unmatched. This CDR3 contains 15 residues.

The chain has TRBV23-1 and TRBJ1-5; D uncertain. TRBV23-1 is designated an ORF whose function remains uncertain. The length of the CDR3 is 18 residues. V lost 3 bases to trimming and J lost 1 base, with 19 bases between them. The CDR3 DNA sequence: TGCGCCAGCAGTCAGTCTTTTGCTACCCTGGGGAGCAATCAGCCCCAGCATTTT. The encoded protein is CASSQSFATLGSNQPQHF.

V gene TRBV4-2 combines with J gene TRBJ1-2; D is perhaps TRBD1 (6 bases). V lost 3 bases and J lost 5, with 16 bases in between. The CDR3 is 15 residues long. Germline lookup yields CDR1 LGHNA and CDR2 YNFKEQ. The CDR3 nucleotides read TGTGCCAGCAGCCAGAACTCGGACAGTGTATATGGCTACACCTTC. Its translation: CASSQNSDSVYGYTF.

The genes are TRBV7-2 and TRBJ2-7; no reliable D call. This CDR3 is 14 amino acids long. Deletions cut 1 base from V and 0 bases from J, with 7 bases between. Germline V lookup: CDR1 SGHTA, CDR2 FQGNSA. CDR3 in DNA: TGTGCCAGCAGCTTAGGAAGGAGCTCCTACGAGCAGTACTTC. Its protein is CASSLGRSSYEQYF.

The CDR3 coding sequence is TGTGCCAGCAGCCCCGGGACAGGCACCGGGGAGCTGTTTTTT. Protein product: CASSPGTGTGELFF. The chain has TRBV5-4 and TRBJ2-2, with 8 bases lining up with TRBD1. The CDR3 loop spans 14 amino acids. Trimming removed 4 bases from V and 4 bases from J; junction bases left unmatched: 3. The germline V gene has CDR1 SGHNT and CDR2 YYREEE (reference sequence).

V usage is TRBV2 and J usage is TRBJ2-7, with 7 nucleotides matching TRBD1. This CDR3 is 13 amino acids long. The germline gives CDR1 SNHLY, CDR2 FYNNEI. Germline trimming cut 5 bases from V and 5 bases from J; bases unmatched to any gene: 6. The CDR3 DNA is TGTGCCAGCAGTCCAGACAGGGTAAACGAGCAGTACTTC. Encoded protein: CASSPDRVNEQYF. The whole variable domain, remainder taken from reference TRBV2 and TRBJ2-7, is EPEVTQTPSHQVTQMGQEVILRCVPISNHLYFYWYRQILGQKVEFLVSFYNNEISEKSEIFDDQFSVERPDGSNFTLKIRSTKLEDSAMYFCASSPDRVNEQYFGPGTRLTVT.

CDR3 in DNA: TGTGCCAGCAGGACAGGGGTGAATAGCAATCAGCCCCAGCATTTT. This encodes CASRTGVNSNQPQHF. The V and J genes are TRBV6-5 and TRBJ1-5; 8 bases fit TRBD1. Germline CDR1 and CDR2: MNHEY and SVGAGI. The V gene end was trimmed by 6 bases and the J gene end by 0 bases; junction bases not matched to a gene: 4. This CDR3 contains 15 residues.

This sequence joins TRBV27 and TRBJ2-1, with TRBD2 as a possible D gene (6 bases). The CDR3 sequence is 14 residues long. Germline CDR1 and CDR2: MNHEY and SMNVEV (reference sequence). Trimming left V 10 bases short and J 1 base short, with 14 bases between. The CDR3 reads CATWDGGSYNEQFF. DNA for the CDR3: TGTGCCACCTGGGACGGGGGATCCTACAATGAGCAGTTCTTC.

The J gene is TRBJ1-1, the V gene TRBV30, with no clear D. This CDR3 contains 14 residues. CDR1 GTSNPN and CDR2 SVGIG come from the germline V gene (reference sequence). V lost 0 bases to trimming and J lost 0 bases, with 8 bases between them. The CDR3 nucleotides are TGTGCCTGGAGTGTTTGGGCCATGAACACTGAAGCTTTCTTT. Protein: CAWSVWAMNTEAFF.

The genes are TRBV19 and TRBJ1-5; the D is unclear. The V gene lost 5 bases and the J gene lost 0 bases, with 17 bases spanning the gap. CDR1 LNHDA and CDR2 SQIVND come from the germline V gene (reference sequence). The CDR3 length is 17 residues. The CDR3 nucleotides are TGTGCCAGTAGTCTCACCTCCACACTGTATAGCAATCAGCCCCAGCATTTT. Protein: CASSLTSTLYSNQPQHF.